These T cell receptor beta chains were read from a single sample in a study of low-dose radiotherapy and immunotherapy resistance in tumors. TCRdb passed the reads through MiXCR, listing each CDR3 protein once. There are tens of thousands of distinct CDR3 sequences in the sample; around 17% occur only once, and approximately 1.5% lies in the top ten. Sequenced here: PBMCs, sampled after low-dose radiotherapy plus immunotherapy. These receptors all come from a male donor with prostate cancer. Both conserved end residues are part of each CDR3. A D gene is named only where the DNA matches it firmly. Size tells how often a clone was seen (once, few, many) or the class of an expanded clone, and some rows leave it out.

many	.	TRBV2	TRBJ2-5	TGTGCCAGCATACCGCGCGGAAACCAAGAGACCCAGTACTTC	CASIPRGNQETQYF
many	TRBD1	TRBV29-1	TRBJ1-1	TGCAGCCTCAGGGCAGGGGGATTGAACACTGAAGCTTTCTTT	CSLRAGGLNTEAFF
many	TRBD2	TRBV7-2	TRBJ2-7	TGTGCCAGCAGCTTCTCTAGCGGGACTGGGGTTTCCTACGAGCAGTACTTC	CASSFSSGTGVSYEQYF
once	.	TRBV5-8	TRBJ2-5	TGTGCCAGCAGCTTGTCGGAGGCCCAGTACTTC	CASSLSEAQYF
many	.	TRBV20-1	TRBJ2-7	TGCAGTGCTGGACCAGCCTACGAGCAGTACTTC	CSAGPAYEQYF
many	.	TRBV18	TRBJ2-2	TGTGCCAGCTCATCAAATCAGGACACCGGGGAGCTGTTTTTT	CASSSNQDTGELFF
many	TRBD2	TRBV29-1	TRBJ2-1	TGCAGCGTTGAAGCGGGACTAGCGGCCTACAATGAGCAGTTCTTC	CSVEAGLAAYNEQFF
many	.	TRBV7-9	TRBJ2-7	TGTGCCAGCAGCCCCCCGGGTAAACAGTTCTACGAGCAGTACTTC	CASSPPGKQFYEQYF
medium-sized	.	TRBV28	TRBJ2-7	TGTGCCAGCACCAATTTAGTGCCCTACGAGCAGTACTTC	CASTNLVPYEQYF
many	.	TRBV6-2/TRBV6-3	TRBJ1-5	TGTGCCAGCAGTCAGGGGTTAAATCAGCCCCAGCATTTT	CASSQGLNQPQHF
many	.	TRBV12-3/TRBV12-4	TRBJ2-2	TGTGCCAGCAGTTTAACCACCGGGGAGCTGTTTTTT	CASSLTTGELFF
.	TRBD1	TRBV10-3	TRBJ2-7	TGTGCCATCAGTACCCGGGACAGGGGTTCCTCCGAGCAGTACTTC	CAISTRDRGSSEQYF
few	TRBD2	TRBV2	TRBJ2-1	TGTGCCAGCAGCCCTCTACGACAAGCGGGAGTTCTTGAGCAGTTCTTC	CASSPLRQAGVLEQFF
many	.	TRBV27	TRBJ2-7	TGTGCCAGCAGTTTAGGCAGCGCCAACCCCCACGAGCAGTACTTC	CASSLGSANPHEQYF
.	.	TRBV25-1	TRBJ1-3	TGTGCCAGCGGTGGGGGGGGCTCTGGAAACACCATATATTTT	CASGGGGSGNTIYF
.	TRBD2	TRBV6-2/TRBV6-3	TRBJ2-7	TGTGCCAGCAATTTTGGGACTAGCAGATCCTACGAGCAGTACTTC	CASNFGTSRSYEQYF
.	.	TRBV14	TRBJ1-1	TGTGCCAGCAGCCGCATCGACTTCAGAGGGGGGCTGGCGGGCACTGAAGCTTTCTTT	CASSRIDFRGGLAGTEAFF